The 3 T cell receptor beta chains below all came from one sample that was sequenced in a study of neurological immune-mediated disorders. TCRdb re-called the 5' RACE reads with MiXCR, one entry per CDR3 protein. The table has around 79,000 distinct CDR3 sequences, 13% to 15% seen once; the top ten hold more than 6%. The sequenced sample consisted of PBMCs. The receptor source for this set is a woman aged 50 to 65 in good health.

This clonotype was seen at least ten times. The V call is TRBV5-1, the J call TRBJ2-3; 11 bases are a match to TRBD2. The CDR3 runs 15 residues. CDR1 and CDR2 (germline): SGHRS, YFSETQ. V shed 4 bases and J 2 bases; nucleotides not matched to a gene: 3. The CDR3 DNA reads TGCGCCAGCAGCGAGGGACTAGCGGACACAGATACGCAGTATTTT. This sequence encodes CASSEGLADTDTQYF.

Remarks on this clonotype: This may be a read error: a much more frequent sequence differs by one nucleotide. V usage is TRBV24-1 and J usage is TRBJ2-5; 9 positions match TRBD2. J lost 5 bases, V lost 4 bases, and 13 bases had no gene match. This CDR3 is 17 amino acids long. Germline V CDR1 and CDR2: KGHDR, SFDVKD. CDR3 DNA: TGTGCCACCAGTGACCCGACTGGCGGGAGGGCCGGTGAGACCCAGTACTTC. Translating gives CATSDPTGGRAGETQYF.

This clonotype came up many times. The DNA of the CDR3 is TGTGCCAGCAGCCCCGTATCCGGGACTAGCGCAAATGAGCAGTTCTTC. This codes for CASSPVSGTSANEQFF. This rearrangement joins TRBV7-9 to TRBJ2-1; 10 positions agree with TRBD2. Germline V gene lookup returns CDR1 SEHNR and CDR2 FQNEAQ (reference sequence). With V trimmed by 5 bases and J by 7 bases, 11 bases remained unmatched. The CDR3 contains 16 residues.